The 17 T cell receptor beta chains reported below all come from one sample, sequenced in a study of blood T cells in healthy people across ages. A sample-barcoded 5' primer and a J-beta primer mix were used in a second PCR of about 6 to 12 cycles. TCRdb re-called the 5' RACE reads through MiXCR, storing one row per CDR3 protein. The table includes 1.8 million or so distinct CDR3 sequences, 39% detected once. The sample was blood. The receptors originated from a human donor in good health.

The chain has TRBV5-1 and TRBJ2-3; TRBD1 or TRBD2 may be the D gene (6 bases each). The V gene's germline CDR1 is SGHRS and CDR2 YFSETQ. The CDR3 is 16 residues long. The V gene lost 2 bases and the J gene lost 3 bases, with 16 bases spanning the gap. The CDR3 sequence is CASSFSPGATTDTQYF. CDR3 sequence (DNA): TGCGCCAGCAGCTTTAGCCCGGGGGCCACGACAGATACGCAGTATTTT.

The chain carries TRBV28 and TRBJ2-4, with 14 bases lining up with TRBD2. Matching the DNA end better, TRBJ2-7 makes the J call doubtful. Germline V CDR1 and CDR2: MDHEN, SYDVKM. This CDR3 comprises 17 residues. DNA for the CDR3: TGTGCCAGCAGTTCAGGACTAGCGGGGGGACCTACCTACGAGCAGTACTTC. Its protein product is CASSSGLAGGPTYEQYF.

The V and J genes are TRBV5-5 and TRBJ1-1; D not certain. CDR3 length equals 14 residues. The ends were cut back, 6 bases at V and 1 base at J, with 13 bases in the middle. Germline assignment: CDR1 SGHKS and CDR2 YYEKEE (reference sequence). The CDR3 nucleotides read TGTGCCAGCAATTGGCACCTAAAGAACACTGAAGCTTTCTTT. Translating it yields CASNWHLKNTEAFF.

This clonotype was detected only once. One end of the junction fails to match germline, which may point to a read error. The J gene is TRBJ2-5, the V gene TRBV5-1, with 7 bases aligning to TRBD2. CDR3 length: 17 amino acids. Germline V CDR1 and CDR2: SGHRS, YFSETQ. The CDR3 reads CASRDAGSGELQETQYF. The CDR3 DNA reads as TGCGCCAGCAGAGACGCGGGGAGCGGGGAACTCCAAGAGACCCAGTACTTT. The full variable domain, with the rest looked up from reference TRBV5-1 and TRBJ2-5, is KAGVTQTPRYLIKTRGQQVTLSCSPISGHRSVSWYQQTPGQGLQFLFEYFSETQRNKGNFPGRFSGRQFSNSRSEMNVSTLELGDSALYLCASRDAGSGELQETQYFGPGTRLLVL.

Ten or more counts support this clonotype. The chain recombines TRBV24-1 with TRBJ2-3; D is undetermined. There are 13 residues in the CDR3. Germline V lookup: CDR1 KGHDR, CDR2 SFDVKD. The germline V and J ends were trimmed by 3 bases and 6 bases, with 9 bases remaining between them. The CDR3 nucleotides read TGTGCCACCAGTGATGGCGATTGGGATACGCAGTATTTT. It yields the protein CATSDGDWDTQYF.

The V call is TRBV10-3, the J call TRBJ1-6; D ambiguous. V shed 5 bases and J shed 6 bases, with 14 bases lying between them. Per the germline V gene, CDR1 is ENHRY and CDR2 is SYGVKD. CDR3 length: 15 amino acids. The CDR3 spells CAISTSRDANSPLHF. The CDR3 region has the DNA TGTGCCATCAGTACCTCACGGGATGCTAATTCACCCCTCCACTTT.

V is TRBV4-3 and J is TRBJ2-5, with D hard to call. Deletions cut 4 bases from V and 5 bases from J, with 14 bases between. The germline V gene encodes CDR1 LGHNA and CDR2 YSLEER. This CDR3 comprises 14 residues. DNA of the CDR3: TGCGCCAGCAGCCCGGATCCAGTGGGGGAGACCCAGTACTTC. It yields the protein CASSPDPVGETQYF.

The chain has TRBV7-2 and TRBJ2-4; 7 nucleotides match TRBD1. The end of the DNA fits TRBJ2-7 better, so the J call may be wrong. In germline, CDR1 is SGHTA, CDR2 FQGNSA. CDR3 length: 16 amino acids. CDR3 in amino acids: CASSLASPGQSYEQYF. The CDR3 DNA follows: TGTGCCAGCAGCTTAGCGAGTCCGGGACAGAGTTACGAGCAGTACTTC.

The rearrangement joins TRBV7-9 to TRBJ2-3; D perhaps matches TRBD1 (5 bases). The CDR3 contains 19 residues. V was trimmed by 5 bases and J by 5 bases, leaving 29 bases between them. The germline CDR1 and CDR2 sequences are SEHNR and FQNEAQ (reference sequence). CDR3 sequence: CASSPRRARAGNWLDTQYF. CDR3 in DNA: TGTGCCAGCAGCCCACGCCGCGCAAGGGCAGGGAATTGGTTAGATACGCAGTATTTT.

This clonotype was counted once. The chain has TRBV7-9 and TRBJ2-5; 12 nucleotides match TRBD2. The CDR3 totals 14 residues. Trimming at V came to 4 bases and at J to 7 bases, leaving 4 bases not matched to a gene. CDR1 SEHNR and CDR2 FQNEAQ come from the germline V gene (reference sequence). The CDR3 region has the DNA TGTGCCAGCAGCTCCGGACTAGCGGGGTGGACCCAGTACTTC. The encoded protein is CASSSGLAGWTQYF.

This rearrangement joins TRBV9 to TRBJ2-6, with D maybe TRBD1 (6 bases). Trimming removed 1 base at V and 0 bases at J, with 14 bases between. CDR1 is SGDLS, CDR2 YYNGEE, per germline. The CDR3 is made up of 18 amino acids. CDR3 coding DNA: TGTGCCAGCAGCGTATTCCGGGACACGAGCTCTGGGGCCAACGTCCTGACTTTC. It encodes CASSVFRDTSSGANVLTF.

As for this clonotype: Germline is not matched at one junction end, which may reflect a read error. J is TRBJ1-2 and V is TRBV5-4; D unresolved. Germline CDR1 and CDR2: SGHNT and YYREEE (reference sequence). The CDR3 is 14 residues long. Written as DNA, the CDR3 is TGTGTCAGCAGCTTTCCTTCCGACATTTGGGGCTACACCTTC. Protein sequence: CVSSFPSDIWGYTF.

CDR3 residues: CASMGEGATGELFF. DNA for the CDR3: TGTGCCAGCATGGGGGAAGGGGCCACCGGGGAGCTGTTTTTT. This chain joins TRBV9 and TRBJ2-2; D could derive from TRBD1 or TRBD2 (5 bases each). The CDR3 loop spans 14 amino acids. Germline V gives CDR1 SGDLS, CDR2 YYNGEE. V was trimmed by 6 bases and J by 4 bases, leaving 13 bases between them.

V is TRBV7-2 and J is TRBJ1-6; D uncertain. This CDR3 has 13 amino acids. Germline CDR1 SGHTA, CDR2 FQGNSA. Trimming took off 2 bases at V and 7 bases at J, with 6 bases between the two ends. The CDR3 DNA is TGTGCCAGCAGCTTACGACCCAATTCACCCCTCCACTTT. This translates into CASSLRPNSPLHF.

V usage is TRBV18 and J usage is TRBJ1-2; D is undetermined. This CDR3 has 14 residues. Trimming removed 1 base at V and 5 bases at J, with 11 bases between. Germline CDR1 reads KGHSH; CDR2 reads LQKENI. The CDR3 DNA sequence: TGTGCCAGCTCACCACGAGAAGCACCTTATGGCTACACCTTC. It encodes CASSPREAPYGYTF.

The chain carries TRBV2 and TRBJ2-1; D not resolved. V gave up 6 bases and J gave up 5 bases, with 20 bases separating them. CDR1 SNHLY and CDR2 FYNNEI come from the germline V gene. The CDR3 spans 16 residues. The CDR3 coding sequence is TGTGCCAGCAGGCTGTTAGGTACTCAACGGCACAATGAGCAGTTCTTC. This codes for CASRLLGTQRHNEQFF.

The CDR3 DNA is TGCAGTGCTAGGGGTAGCCCGAACACCGGGGAGCTGTTTTTT. Its translation: CSARGSPNTGELFF. The rearrangement joins TRBV20-1 to TRBJ2-2; unclear D gene. The CDR3 is 14 residues long. V was pared by 3 bases and J by 0 bases, with 8 bases between. Germline V gene data show CDR1 as DFQATT and CDR2 as SNEGSKA (reference sequence).